Presented here are 20 T cell receptor beta chains from one specimen sequenced in a study of T cells in Graves' hyperthyroidism and ophthalmopathy. TCR beta CDR3 regions were amplified from RNA transcripts. The study used the HTBI primer set for a first-round RT-PCR of the TCR CDR3. One entry per CDR3 protein results from TCRdb running MiXCR on the multiplex PCR reads. The sample has fewer than 550,000 distinct CDR3 sequences; approximately 15% are singletons. Sample: blood. These receptors were collected from a woman younger than 35 with Graves' hyperthyroidism.

The chain uses TRBV7-9 and TRBJ2-7; D is ambiguous. The ends were cut back, 3 bases at V and 1 base at J, with 10 bases in the middle. Looked up from germline, CDR1 is SEHNR and CDR2 is FQNEAQ (reference sequence). This CDR3 has 14 residues. CDR3 nucleotides: TGTGCCAGCAGCTTTGAGCACCGATCCTACGAGCAGTACTTC. This translates into CASSFEHRSYEQYF.

This clonotype was picked up many times. V is TRBV11-2 and J is TRBJ2-1; D is ambiguous. The germline V gene has CDR1 SGHAT and CDR2 FQNNGV. The CDR3 contains 10 residues. With 2 bases removed from V and 10 bases from J, the gap between germline ends came to 3 bases. The CDR3 region has the DNA TGTGCCAGCAGCTTACACGAGCAGTTCTTC. This sequence encodes CASSLHEQFF. The variable domain in full, with the rest retrieved from reference TRBV11-2 and TRBJ2-1, is EAGVAQSPRYKIIEKRQSVAFWCNPISGHATLYWYQQILGQGPKLLIQFQNNGVVDDSQLPKDRFSAERLKGVDSTLKIQPAKLEDSAVYLCASSLHEQFFGPGTRLTVL.

The sample holds a few counts of this clonotype. This may arise from a read error, as a much more abundant clone is one base away. The chain links TRBV7-2 to TRBJ1-1, with 9 bases that match TRBD1. Looked up from germline, CDR1 is SGHTA and CDR2 is FQGNSA. This CDR3 contains 15 residues. DNA of the CDR3: TGTGCCAGCAGCTCGTCCGGGACAGGGATCACTGAAACTTTCTTT. Its protein is CASSSSGTGITETFF. Together with reference TRBV7-2 and TRBJ1-1, the CDR3 gives the full variable domain: GAGVSQSPSNKVTEKGKDVELRCDPISGHTALYWYRQSLGQGLEFLIYFQGNSAPDKSGLPSDRFSAERTGGSVSTLTIQRTQQEDSAVYLCASSSSGTGITETFFGQGTRLTVV.

This clonotype was recorded at least ten times. This chain's CDR3 is CASRIKGGSGTGELFF. Here the CDR3 DNA reads TGTGCCAGCAGGATCAAAGGCGGGAGTGGAACCGGGGAGCTGTTTTTT. V usage is TRBV7-2 and J usage is TRBJ2-2; 7 positions match TRBD2. CDR1 and CDR2 from the germline V gene are SGHTA and FQGNSA. This CDR3 has 16 amino acids. Trimming removed 6 bases from V and 5 bases from J; junction bases left unmatched: 12.

This clonotype has at least ten counts. This sequence joins TRBV29-1 and TRBJ2-5, with TRBD2 matching over 9 bases. Germline CDR1 and CDR2: SQVTM and ANQGSEA. After removal of 5 bases from V and 4 bases from J, the junction contained 2 bases not matched to a gene. The CDR3 extends over 12 amino acids. The CDR3 protein is CSVLAGAETQYF. Written as DNA, the CDR3 is TGCAGCGTTTTAGCGGGGGCAGAGACCCAGTACTTC.

This clonotype was picked up many times. The chain links TRBV6-6 to TRBJ1-5; D remains unclear. The germline V and J ends were trimmed by 2 bases and 1 base, with 6 bases remaining between them. CDR1 and CDR2 from the germline V gene are MNHNY and SVGAGI (reference sequence). This CDR3 spans 14 amino acids. DNA for the CDR3: TGTGCCAGCAGTTACCCAATAAGCAATCAGCCCCAGCATTTT. Protein sequence: CASSYPISNQPQHF.

This clonotype was seen at least ten times. This sequence joins TRBV10-3 and TRBJ2-1, with 10 bases identical to TRBD2. Unmatched junction bases numbered 5, after V lost 6 bases and J lost 0 bases. The germline gives CDR1 ENHRY, CDR2 SYGVKD. There are 16 residues in the CDR3. This CDR3 reads CAIRRTSGVSYNEQFF. In DNA form, the CDR3 reads TGTGCCATCAGACGGACTAGCGGTGTCTCCTACAATGAGCAGTTCTTC.

This clonotype was recorded many times. The chain combines TRBV20-1 with TRBJ2-3, with 7 nucleotides matching TRBD2. In germline, CDR1 is DFQATT, CDR2 SNEGSKA (reference sequence). V lost 1 base and J lost 7; bases outside the gene matches: 20. The CDR3 is 18 residues long. This CDR3 reads CSARGTELTSTKAYTQYF. CDR3 DNA: TGCAGTGCTAGAGGTACCGAGCTGACTAGCACGAAGGCTTATACGCAGTATTTT.

This clonotype was detected a few times. This chain uses TRBV19 with TRBJ2-5; TRBD2 matches 10 bases. This CDR3 contains 17 residues. Germline V gene data show CDR1 as LNHDA and CDR2 as SQIVND (reference sequence). The junction had 13 bases not matched to a gene; V was cut back by 3 bases and J by 6 bases. CDR3 loop: CASSMEILAGEVKTQYF. Written as DNA, the CDR3 is TGTGCCAGTAGTATGGAAATCCTAGCGGGAGAAGTGAAGACCCAGTACTTC.

The chain employs TRBV6-1 and TRBJ1-4; D is possibly TRBD1 (5 bases). The CDR3 extends over 13 amino acids. V dropped 4 bases and J dropped 7 bases, with 10 bases sitting between them. Germline V gives CDR1 MNHNS, CDR2 SASEGT. The DNA for the CDR3 is TGTGCCAGCAGTGCCCGGGGCCTTGAAAAACTGTTTTTT. The encoded protein is CASSARGLEKLFF.

The sample holds a few counts of this clonotype. This chain joins TRBV2 and TRBJ2-2; TRBD1 matches 10 bases. The J segment lost 6 bases and the V segment lost 8 bases, leaving 9 bases of the junction unmatched. This CDR3 has 15 amino acids. Germline V gives CDR1 SNHLY, CDR2 FYNNEI. The CDR3 reads CASCSGQGTAGELFF. CDR3 sequence (DNA): TGTGCCAGCTGCTCGGGACAGGGGACGGCCGGGGAGCTGTTTTTT.

This clonotype was detected many times. The chain carries TRBV15 and TRBJ2-1; 9 bases fit TRBD2. The trim removed 1 base at V and 1 base at J, leaving 8 bases unmatched. CDR3 size: 18 residues. Germline CDR1 is LNHNV and CDR2 is YYDKDF (reference sequence). CDR3 in DNA: TGTGCCACCAGCAGAGTGGGGGGACTAGCTATTTCCTACAATGAGCAGTTCTTC. Its protein product is CATSRVGGLAISYNEQFF. The entire variable domain, with the rest obtained from reference TRBV15 and TRBJ2-1, is as follows: DAMVIQNPRYQVTQFGKPVTLSCSQTLNHNVMYWYQQKSSQAPKLLFHYYDKDFNNEADTPDNFQSRRPNTSFCFLDIRSPGLGDTAMYLCATSRVGGLAISYNEQFFGPGTRLTVL.

This clonotype has ten or more counts. The chain combines TRBV6-6 with TRBJ2-1; D is ambiguous. The CDR3 runs 13 residues. Looked up from germline, CDR1 is MNHNY and CDR2 is SVGAGI (reference sequence). V was trimmed by 2 bases and J by 4 bases, leaving 6 bases between them. The CDR3 region is CASSYVQYNEQFF. CDR3 DNA sequence: TGTGCCAGCAGTTACGTACAGTACAATGAGCAGTTCTTC.

There are a few counts of this clonotype. The chain carries TRBV5-1 and TRBJ2-4; TRBD2 matches 8 bases. V was clipped by 0 bases and J by 0 bases; unmatched bases: 11. The CDR3 length is 19 residues. CDR1 and CDR2 from the germline V gene are SGHRS and YFSETQ. CDR3 nucleotides: TGCGCCAGCAGCTTGGGGGGCGGGGGGCCCTTCAGAGCCAAAAACATTCAGTACTTC. Translation gives CASSLGGGGPFRAKNIQYF.

This clonotype was detected many times. The gene calls are TRBV12-3 or TRBV12-4 and TRBJ2-3; 16 nucleotides line up with TRBD2. The CDR3 covers 17 residues. V lost 4 bases and J lost 6; bases outside the gene matches: 7. The CDR3 DNA reads as TGTGCCAGCAGTTGGGGACTAGCGGGGGGGATAACGGATACGCAGTATTTT. Amino acids: CASSWGLAGGITDTQYF.

J is TRBJ2-7 and V is TRBV9, with no clear D. The CDR3 is 14 amino acids. V was trimmed by 4 bases and J by 5 bases, leaving 16 bases between them. CDR1 SGDLS and CDR2 YYNGEE come from the germline V gene. As DNA, the CDR3 is TGTGCCAGCAGCCCGGGCCAAAGGTCCGACGAGCAGTACTTC. Its protein is CASSPGQRSDEQYF.

There are many counts of this clonotype. V and J are TRBV11-2 and TRBJ1-2; D gene ambiguous. The germline V and J ends were trimmed by 4 bases and 4 bases, with 22 bases remaining between them. CDR3 size: 17 residues. Looked up from germline, CDR1 is SGHAT and CDR2 is FQNNGV. The CDR3 DNA reads TGTGCCAGCAGCTCCGTCGCCCCCCGCCGGGCCACCTATGGCTACACCTTC. Residues: CASSSVAPRRATYGYTF.

This clonotype has a count of ten or more. V and J are TRBV20-1 and TRBJ2-3, with D possibly TRBD1 on 5 matching bases. This CDR3 is built from 14 residues. Germline CDR1 and CDR2: DFQATT and SNEGSKA (reference sequence). V shed 2 bases and J shed 4 bases, with 13 bases lying between them. The CDR3, as DNA: TGCAGTGCTAGACAGTTGTTACAGGCAGATACGCAGTATTTT. This codes for CSARQLLQADTQYF.

This clonotype was picked up a small number of times. A read error may produce the germline difference seen at one junction end. The genes are TRBV9 and TRBJ1-5; tentatively, D is TRBD1 (5 bases). The CDR3 extends over 14 amino acids. CDR1 is SGDLS, CDR2 YYNGEE, per germline. CDR3: CACSASGSVQPQHF. The CDR3 bases are TGTGCCTGCAGCGCTTCAGGGTCGGTTCAGCCCCAGCATTTT. The complete variable domain, with remaining parts taken from reference TRBV9 and TRBJ1-5, reads DSGVTQTPKHLITATGQRVTLRCSPRSGDLSVYWYQQSLDQGLQFLIQYYNGEERAKGNILERFSAQQFPDLHSELNLSSLELGDSALYFCACSASGSVQPQHFGDGTRLSIL.

This clonotype came up many times. J is TRBJ2-5 and V is TRBV19, with 8 bases that match TRBD2. Unmatched junction bases numbered 11, after V lost 5 bases and J lost 3 bases. This CDR3 spans 16 amino acids. Germline V gives CDR1 LNHDA, CDR2 SQIVND (reference sequence). CDR3 loop: CASSVSLGAGEETQYF. For the CDR3, the DNA is TGTGCCAGTAGTGTCTCCCTAGGAGCGGGAGAAGAGACCCAGTACTTC.